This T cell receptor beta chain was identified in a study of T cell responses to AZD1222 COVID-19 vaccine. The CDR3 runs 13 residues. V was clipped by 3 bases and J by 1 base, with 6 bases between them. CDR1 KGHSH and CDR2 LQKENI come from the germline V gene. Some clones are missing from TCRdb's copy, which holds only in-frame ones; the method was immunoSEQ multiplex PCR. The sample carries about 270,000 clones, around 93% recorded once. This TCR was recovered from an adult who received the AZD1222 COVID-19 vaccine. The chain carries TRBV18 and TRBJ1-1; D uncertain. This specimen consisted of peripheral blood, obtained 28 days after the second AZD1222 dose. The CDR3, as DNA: TGTGCCAGCTCACCCGCAGCGAACACTGAAGCTTTCTTT. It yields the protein CASSPAANTEAFF.